These T cell receptor beta chains were read from a single sample in a study of blood T cell repertoires in COVID-19. Sequenced by immunoSEQ multiplex PCR; TCRdb stores in-frame clones only, minus some. The profile covers 200,000 to 250,000 clones, with approximately 82% appearing a single time and roughly 15% taken by the ten largest. The sequencing input was PBMCs or T cells enriched from blood (not recorded which). The receptors were gathered from a middle-aged man who had recovered from COVID-19. The conserved cysteine and the conserved F or W are not part of the CDR3 here. D genes are given only for firm matches.

d_gene | v_gene | CDR3aa
. | TRBV7-8 | ASSPDTIEQY
. | TRBV30 | AWRNAGGYGYT
TRBD1 | TRBV2 | ASKNWDSVNEKLF
. | TRBV15 | ATSTNPGDEQY
TRBD2 | TRBV4-1 | ASSQGRGGLLSGANVLT
. | TRBV11-3 | ASSLHVKQAF
. | TRBV27 | ASSLSWGGNQPQH
TRBD2 | TRBV2 | ASSETLAGAAQY
. | TRBV6-4 | ASSGQPGVVNEQF
. | TRBV19 | ASSTPRLQNTEAF
. | TRBV2 | ASTLRVNQPQH
. | TRBV29-1 | SVGTGSYEQY
. | TRBV4-1 | ASSRDGYGYT
TRBD1 | TRBV19 | ASSILPGQGVHQPQH
TRBD2 | TRBV11-2 | ASSIAGGRYEQY
. | TRBV9 | ASSSTVKSGNTIY
. | TRBV15 | ATSRGQSSYNEQF
. | TRBV3-1/TRBV3-2 | ASSTSTEAF
TRBD2 | TRBV27 | ASSLSGRAPYEQY
TRBD1 | TRBV7-2 | ASSLDRGSPLH
. | TRBV25-1 | ASSPLDSSSSYEQY
TRBD1 | TRBV6-4 | ASSAAGTGNEKLF
. | TRBV30 | AWSVKANYGYT
TRBD1 | TRBV23-1 | ASSQRTGVNQPQH
. | TRBV5-4 | ASSPRTQETQY
TRBD1 | TRBV19 | ASTGQGGEKLF
. | TRBV5-5 | ASSLTGSWGNIQY
. | TRBV7-2 | ASSTRTGTQQY
TRBD1 | TRBV7-9 | ASSSGTGEEKLF
. | TRBV14 | ASSQAGDQPQH
TRBD1 | TRBV5-1 | ASTLGQDYNEQF
. | TRBV9 | ASSVDRDSYNEQF
. | TRBV6-5 | ASSYRFPAYEQY
. | TRBV7-3 | ASSLELQETQY
. | TRBV5-5 | ASSLEGGGLF
TRBD2 | TRBV10-3 | AISAPTSGSSYEQY
. | TRBV12-2 | ASRSESRSGY
. | TRBV18 | ASSPSGGQPQH
TRBD1 | TRBV7-9 | ASSQDRLANEKLF
. | TRBV2 | ASSEVSVTDTQY
. | TRBV4-1 | ASSQDPLLQRRNQPQH